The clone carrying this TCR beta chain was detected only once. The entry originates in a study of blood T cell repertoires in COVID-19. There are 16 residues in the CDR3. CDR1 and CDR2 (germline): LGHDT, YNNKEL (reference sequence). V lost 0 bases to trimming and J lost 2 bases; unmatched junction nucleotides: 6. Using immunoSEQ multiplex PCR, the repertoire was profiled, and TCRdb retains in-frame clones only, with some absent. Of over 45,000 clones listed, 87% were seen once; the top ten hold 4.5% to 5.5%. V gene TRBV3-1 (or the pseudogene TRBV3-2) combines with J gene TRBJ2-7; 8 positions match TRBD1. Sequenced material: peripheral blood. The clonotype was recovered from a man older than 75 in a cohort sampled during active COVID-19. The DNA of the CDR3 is TGTGCCAGCAGCCAAGATTCCACAGGGGGACCCTACGAGCAGTACTTC. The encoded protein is CASSQDSTGGPYEQYF.